The clone carrying this TCR beta chain was counted many times. Its antigen remains unidentified. CDR1 and CDR2 (germline): SGHTA, FQGNSA. V lost 7 bases, J lost 5 bases, and 15 bases lay in between. CDR3 size: 14 residues. The record originates from a study of T cell repertoires in cytomegalovirus infection. About the study: Based on public TCR beta signatures, there were indications of CMV infection and of a matching HLA type.

Broader study findings: CMV-specific TCR beta clonotypes restricted by HLA-C dominated the ex vivo response.

TCRdb fed the reads into MiXCR, producing one record per CDR3 protein. The sample comprises hundreds of thousands of distinct CDR3 sequences, around 10% of which are singletons, and over 2.5% rests with the top ten. The TCR sequence derives from a human donor in good health (CMV status not recorded). Some clones in this sample may be carry-over from other donors' samples. Source material: PBMCs. J is TRBJ2-1 and V is TRBV7-2; possible D gene TRBD1, 6 bases. The CDR3, as DNA: TGTGCCAGCAACGGACAGAGGGTGAACAATGAGCAGTTCTTC. Its translation: CASNGQRVNNEQFF.